This T cell receptor (beta chain) was sequenced in a study of cytomegalovirus exposure and HLA in healthy donors. PCR amplification relied on 60 Vbeta primers (plus 13 Jbeta primers). The method was immunoSEQ multiplex PCR; TCRdb's version includes in-frame clones alone and lacks a portion of them. Its clone listing holds 160,000 or so clones. About this clone: Antigen: not known.

Points from the study as a whole: The classifier was said to identify cytomegalovirus status with high specificity and sensitivity. Upon later analysis, HLA-associated TCR beta chains proved more clonally expanded than other, equally common chains.

The length of the CDR3 is 14 residues. CDR1 and CDR2 from the germline V gene are SGHRS and YFSETQ. Trimming shortened V by 2 bases and J by 1 base, and 9 bases separated the two germline ends. This TCR was sampled from a young man in good health and CMV-seronegative. The V and J genes are TRBV5-1 and TRBJ1-1; no reliable D call. The specimen sequenced was PBMCs. In DNA, the CDR3 is TGCGCCAGCAGCTTCAATCGCAGGAACACTGAAGCTTTCTTT. It encodes CASSFNRRNTEAFF.